Each of the 19 T cell receptor beta chains below was sequenced from the same sample in a study of HIV-infected children after antiretroviral therapy interruption. This sample's treatment: PENTA 11 planned treatment interruption arm or continuous ART arm. The TCR library was built from RNA with a 3' RACE protocol and unique molecular identifiers. TCRdb ran MiXCR on the 3' RACE reads and lists one entry per CDR3 protein. The sample consists of approximately 89,000 distinct CDR3 sequences, approximately 6.9% of them appearing once. This specimen consisted of CD45RA+ CD4+ T cells from PBMCs, pooled from several time points, obtained from a donor given antiretroviral therapy, either interrupted or continuous. Subset of the sample: naive CD4+ CD45RA+ CD45RO- T cells. Every receptor here comes from a pool of human donors with HIV.

This clonotype turned up a few times. The chain carries TRBV25-1 and TRBJ1-4; D perhaps matches TRBD1 (6 bases). V was pared by 4 bases and J by 5 bases, with 14 bases between. Germline V gene data show CDR1 as MGHDK and CDR2 as SYGVNS. This CDR3 is 15 amino acids long. DNA for the CDR3: TGTGCCAGCAGTGGGATCACAGGGAACAATGAAAAACTGTTTTTT. The encoded protein is CASSGITGNNEKLFF.

This clonotype was seen repeatedly, ten times or more. The genes are TRBV5-1 and TRBJ2-5; D tentatively reads TRBD1 or TRBD2 (7 bases each). Germline V gives CDR1 SGHRS, CDR2 YFSETQ. This CDR3 comprises 14 residues. Trimming shortened V by 8 bases and J by 4 bases, and 18 bases separated the two germline ends. The CDR3 is CASGLQGRGETQYF. The DNA for the CDR3 is TGCGCCAGTGGCTTACAGGGGAGGGGAGAGACCCAGTACTTC.

The V and J genes are TRBV27 and TRBJ1-1, with D unresolved. Per germline, CDR1 MNHEY and CDR2 SMNVEV (reference sequence). Trimming took off 4 bases at V and 6 bases at J, with 15 bases between the two ends. The CDR3 covers 14 residues. CDR3: CASSSPGSHPEAFF. The CDR3 DNA sequence: TGTGCCAGCAGTTCCCCAGGCAGCCATCCTGAAGCTTTCTTT.

This chain joins TRBV5-1 and TRBJ1-1, with TRBD1 matching 11 bases. The CDR3 totals 16 residues. Looked up from germline, CDR1 is SGHRS and CDR2 is YFSETQ. With V trimmed by 4 bases and J by 0 bases, 5 bases remained unmatched. This CDR3 reads CASSLGQGALNTEAFF. The CDR3 DNA follows: TGCGCCAGCAGCCTAGGACAGGGGGCCTTGAACACTGAAGCTTTCTTT.

There are many counts of this clonotype. J is TRBJ2-3 and V is TRBV6-5, with 8 bases aligning to TRBD2. Trimming at V came to 5 bases and at J to 2 bases, leaving 6 bases not matched to a gene. Germline V lookup: CDR1 MNHEY, CDR2 SVGAGI. The CDR3 has 15 amino acids. CDR3 protein: CASSLIAGLTDTQYF. The CDR3 DNA sequence: TGTGCCAGCAGTCTAATAGCGGGGCTCACAGATACGCAGTATTTT.

This clonotype showed up many times. The chain recombines TRBV12-3 or TRBV12-4 with TRBJ1-1; possibly TRBD1 for D (5 bases). The CDR3 sequence is 15 residues long. With 1 base removed from V and 0 bases from J, the gap between germline ends came to 9 bases. For the CDR3, the DNA is TGTGCCAGCAGTTTAGGCCCGACAGTGAACACTGAAGCTTTCTTT. Protein product: CASSLGPTVNTEAFF.

This clonotype was seen at least ten times. The junction and the germline gene differ at one end; a read error may be behind it. This sequence joins TRBV4-1 and TRBJ1-1, with D tentatively TRBD1 (5 bases). Germline V gene sequence: CDR1 MGHRA, CDR2 YSYEKL. The CDR3 totals 12 residues. CDR3 in DNA: TGTGCCAGCAGCCAAGATGGGGGTGAAGTCTTCTTT. This codes for CASSQDGGEVFF.

This clonotype was seen at least ten times. The rearrangement uses TRBV2 and TRBJ1-5, with a possible D match to TRBD1 (5 bases). Per the germline V gene, CDR1 is SNHLY and CDR2 is FYNNEI. This CDR3 contains 14 residues. Between the trimmed V and J ends, which lost 1 base and 6 bases, there was a span of 10 bases. The CDR3 sequence: CASSEGSGGQPQHF. The CDR3, as DNA: TGTGCCAGCAGTGAAGGGTCCGGGGGTCAGCCCCAGCATTTT.

This clonotype has a count of ten or more. The V gene is TRBV10-3, the J gene TRBJ1-1; D perhaps matches TRBD1 (5 bases). V was cut by 4 bases and J by 6 bases, with 9 bases left in between. The CDR3 totals 12 residues. Germline V lookup: CDR1 ENHRY, CDR2 SYGVKD. The CDR3 DNA reads TGTGCCATCAGTGGGGGGTACGCTGAAGCTTTCTTT. Residues: CAISGGYAEAFF.

The table lists this clonotype with many counts. V is TRBV18 and J is TRBJ2-1, with 8 positions matching TRBD1. The ends lost 2 bases at V and 4 bases at J; junction bases unmatched: 1. CDR1 is KGHSH, CDR2 LQKENI, per germline. This CDR3 contains 14 residues. The CDR3, as DNA: TGTGCCAGCTCACCAGACAGGGGATACAATGAGCAGTTCTTC. This sequence encodes CASSPDRGYNEQFF.

This clonotype showed up many times. V gene TRBV2 combines with J gene TRBJ1-5; D is undetermined. Trimming removed 0 bases from V and 5 bases from J, with 11 bases in between. CDR3 length equals 15 residues. Germline values: CDR1 SNHLY, CDR2 FYNNEI. The CDR3 coding sequence is TGTGCCAGCAGTGAAGCGGACCGGGATCATCAGCCCCAGCATTTT. Encoded protein: CASSEADRDHQPQHF.

This clonotype has a count of ten or more. This chain connects TRBV5-1 to TRBJ2-1; 7 bases map to TRBD1. CDR3 length: 14 amino acids. J was trimmed by 8 bases and V by 3 bases; bases with no gene match: 8. Germline assignment: CDR1 SGHRS and CDR2 YFSETQ. CDR3: CASSSREGGDEQFF. The CDR3 region has the DNA TGCGCCAGCAGCTCCAGGGAAGGGGGCGATGAGCAGTTCTTC.

V and J are TRBV12-3 or TRBV12-4 and TRBJ2-1; D not resolved. CDR3 size: 11 residues. Between the trimmed V and J ends, which lost 6 bases and 7 bases, there was a span of 7 bases. The CDR3: CASRVGNEQFF. The DNA of the CDR3 is TGTGCCAGCAGGGTAGGTAATGAGCAGTTCTTC.

This clonotype showed up many times. The chain links TRBV20-1 to TRBJ2-3; 8 nucleotides agree with TRBD2. The ends lost 1 base at V and 2 bases at J; junction bases unmatched: 5. The CDR3 runs to 15 residues. CDR1 and CDR2 from the germline V gene are DFQATT and SNEGSKA (reference sequence). CDR3 sequence reads: CSARGLAGNTDTQYF. The CDR3 coding sequence is TGCAGTGCTAGAGGTCTAGCGGGCAACACAGATACGCAGTATTTT.

This clonotype was seen ten or more times. The rearrangement joins TRBV27 to TRBJ2-1; 11 bases fit TRBD2. From germline, CDR1 is MNHEY and CDR2 SMNVEV (reference sequence). CDR3 length: 16 residues. Losses at the gene ends were 1 base for V and 5 bases for J; bases not matched to a gene: 4. Here the CDR3 DNA reads TGTGCCAGCAGTTTATTCGGGACTAGCGGAAACAATGAGCAGTTCTTC. Its protein product is CASSLFGTSGNNEQFF.

This clonotype was seen more than once but under ten times. The chain uses TRBV4-3 and TRBJ1-4, with D tentatively TRBD1 (5 bases). Trimming left V 0 bases short and J 7 bases short, with 12 bases between. This CDR3 is built from 15 residues. CDR1 and CDR2 (germline): LGHNA, YSLEER. The CDR3 spells CASSQDWGIGEKLFF. CDR3 bases: TGCGCCAGCAGCCAAGACTGGGGGATCGGTGAAAAACTGTTTTTT.

This clonotype was found many times. Written as DNA, the CDR3 is TGTGCCAGCAGCCGACGGGGTCCCAGCGGGTCGTCCTACGAGCAGTACTTC. It specifies CASSRRGPSGSSYEQYF. This rearrangement joins TRBV7-9 to TRBJ2-7; TRBD2 might be the D (6 bases). Germline CDR1 is SEHNR and CDR2 is FQNEAQ (reference sequence). The CDR3 spans 17 residues. The V end lost 5 bases, the J end lost 1 base, and 21 bases lay between the germline ends.

This clonotype turned up a few times. This chain uses TRBV6-6 with TRBJ1-2; no reliable D call. Germline lookup yields CDR1 MNHNY and CDR2 SVGAGI (reference sequence). This CDR3 is 15 amino acids long. V was shortened by 5 bases and J by 5 bases, with 18 bases between the two germline ends. CDR3 coding DNA: TGTGCCAGCAGTAAAACATTCGACGGACTTTATGGCTACACCTTC. Translation gives CASSKTFDGLYGYTF.

This clonotype was seen ten or more times. The chain uses TRBV5-4 and TRBJ2-3; D not resolved. The CDR3 extends over 13 amino acids. V was cut by 2 bases and J by 1 base, with 5 bases left in between. CDR1 SGHNT and CDR2 YYREEE come from the germline V gene (reference sequence). The CDR3 sequence is CASSFTGTDTQYF. In nucleotides, the CDR3 is TGTGCCAGCAGCTTTACGGGCACAGATACGCAGTATTTT.